These 3 T cell receptor beta chains were all obtained from the same sample, sequenced in a study of blood T cells in healthy people across ages. Alongside a J-beta primer mix, a sample-barcoded 5' primer served in a second PCR lasting about 7 to 12 cycles. TCRdb called the 5' RACE reads again in MiXCR, with one record for every CDR3 protein. The sample includes over a million distinct CDR3 sequences, approximately 26% of them seen just once. These data were also reused for a study on T cells of mothers and their children.

Specimen: blood. These receptor sequences come from a girl aged 2 to 10 in good health.

The chain carries TRBV5-1 and TRBJ1-1, with a tentative D call TRBD1 (5 bases). CDR1 is SGHRS and CDR2 is YFSETQ in the germline V gene. Trimming cost V 3 bases and J 1 base, with 19 bases left between them. The CDR3 consists of 17 residues. This CDR3 reads CASSWGEAGTANTEAFF. The CDR3 DNA reads as TGCGCCAGCAGCTGGGGGGAAGCCGGGACGGCGAACACTGAAGCTTTCTTT.

This clonotype was picked up a small number of times. J is TRBJ2-5 and V is TRBV29-1; no definite D call. The germline V gene has CDR1 SQVTM and CDR2 ANQGSEA. V lost 8 bases and J lost 0, with 13 bases in between. The CDR3 has 13 residues. The CDR3 here is CSWTTRNQETQYF. In nucleotides, the CDR3 is TGCAGCTGGACCACCCGAAACCAAGAGACCCAGTACTTC.

This clonotype occurred many times. This chain joins TRBV13 and TRBJ2-1; the D gene is possibly TRBD2 (6 bases). CDR1 and CDR2 from the germline V gene are PRHDT and FYEKMQ (reference sequence). This CDR3 has 18 residues. With 3 bases removed from V and 5 bases from J, the gap between germline ends came to 23 bases. The DNA of the CDR3 is TGTGCCAGCAGCTTCCCTCCAGGGAGTAGGGGACTGAACAATGAGCAGTTCTTC. This sequence encodes CASSFPPGSRGLNNEQFF.